Reported below is one T cell receptor (beta chain). Its antigen is undetermined. Not a single patient had been given any form of treatment at any point before undergoing thyroid surgery. With MiXCR, TCRdb called clones anew from the PCR reads. The sample gives approximately 17,000 clones, about 27% of which show up once; 15% to 18% is in the top ten. The data derive from a study of metastatic and nonmetastatic thyroid tumors. The trim removed 5 bases at V and 9 bases at J, leaving 9 bases unmatched. The CDR3 has 15 residues. CDR1 and CDR2 (germline): MRHNA, SNTAGT. Study results and limitations: As reported, TCR beta diversity in blood and tumor was significantly higher in malignant thyroid tumors than in benign nodules.

The clonotype comes from a female donor with papillary thyroid cancer or a benign thyroid nodule (not recorded which). Some clones in this sample may be carry-over from other donors' samples. This chain uses TRBV6-4 with TRBJ2-1; TRBD2 aligns across 11 bases. Sequenced input: tumor tissue. CDR3 nucleotide sequence: TGTGCCAGCAGTCCACTAGCGGGAGAAAACGTTGAGCAGTTCTTC. Protein sequence: CASSPLAGENVEQFF.